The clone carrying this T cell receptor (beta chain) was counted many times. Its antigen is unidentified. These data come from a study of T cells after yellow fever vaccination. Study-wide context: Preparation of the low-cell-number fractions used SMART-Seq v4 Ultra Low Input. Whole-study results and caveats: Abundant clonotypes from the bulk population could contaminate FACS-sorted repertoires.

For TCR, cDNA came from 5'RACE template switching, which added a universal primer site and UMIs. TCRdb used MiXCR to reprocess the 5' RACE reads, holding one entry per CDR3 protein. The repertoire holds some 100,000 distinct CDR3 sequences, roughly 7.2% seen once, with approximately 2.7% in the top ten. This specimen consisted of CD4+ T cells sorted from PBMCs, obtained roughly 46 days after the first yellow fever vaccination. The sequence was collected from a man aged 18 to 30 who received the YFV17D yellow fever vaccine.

This CDR3 reads CASRPGEGQAAFEKLFF. The CDR3 DNA is TGTGCCAGCAGACCCGGAGAGGGACAGGCGGCTTTTGAAAAACTGTTTTTT. The chain couples TRBV28 to TRBJ1-4; 8 nucleotides line up with TRBD1. The CDR3 is 17 amino acids. Unmatched junction bases numbered 16, after V lost 6 bases and J lost 7 bases. In germline, CDR1 is MDHEN, CDR2 SYDVKM.